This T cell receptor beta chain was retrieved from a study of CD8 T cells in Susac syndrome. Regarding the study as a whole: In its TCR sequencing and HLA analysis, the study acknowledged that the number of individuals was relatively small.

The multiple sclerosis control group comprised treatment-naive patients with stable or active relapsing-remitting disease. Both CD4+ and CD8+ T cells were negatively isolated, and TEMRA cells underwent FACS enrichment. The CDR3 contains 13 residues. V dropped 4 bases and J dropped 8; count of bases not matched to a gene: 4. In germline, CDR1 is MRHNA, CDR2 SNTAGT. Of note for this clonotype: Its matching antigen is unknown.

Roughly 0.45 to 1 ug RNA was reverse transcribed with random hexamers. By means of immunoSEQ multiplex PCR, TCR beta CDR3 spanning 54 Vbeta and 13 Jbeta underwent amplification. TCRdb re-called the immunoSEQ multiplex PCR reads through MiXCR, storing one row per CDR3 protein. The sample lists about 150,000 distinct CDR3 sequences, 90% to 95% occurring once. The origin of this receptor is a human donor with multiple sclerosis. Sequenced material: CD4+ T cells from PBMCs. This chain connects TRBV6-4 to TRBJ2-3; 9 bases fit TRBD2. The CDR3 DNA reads TGTGCCAGCAGTGGTGCTAGCGGGACTACGCAGTATTTT. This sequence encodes CASSGASGTTQYF.